Presented here are 3 T cell receptor beta chains from one specimen sequenced in a study of cytomegalovirus exposure and HLA in healthy donors. Libraries were prepared by immunoSEQ multiplex PCR; TCRdb keeps only in-frame clonotypes and omits some of them. The table records 100,000 to 150,000 clones, around 86% of them present only once. The sequenced material came from PBMCs. These receptors originate from a man between 18 and 35 years old in good health and CMV-seronegative.

This clone was detected only once. V is TRBV6-1 and J is TRBJ1-1; TRBD1 matches 7 bases. V lost 6 bases and J lost 0; bases outside the gene matches: 4. From germline, CDR1 is MNHNS and CDR2 SASEGT. There are 14 residues in the CDR3. The CDR3 DNA is TGTGCCAGCAGCCCGACAGGGATGAACACTGAAGCTTTCTTT. Its translation: CASSPTGMNTEAFF.

The V and J genes are TRBV2 and TRBJ2-3, with TRBD2 matching over 9 bases. V trimming: 4 bases; J trimming: 0 bases; junction bases outside the gene matches: 11. The CDR3 covers 18 residues. Germline V lookup: CDR1 SNHLY, CDR2 FYNNEI. The CDR3 nucleotides are TGTGCCAGCAGTGTAATTAGCGGGAGAGCCGGTAGCACAGATACGCAGTATTTT. Translation: CASSVISGRAGSTDTQYF.

This chain links TRBV19 with TRBJ1-2; no reliable D call. Trimming pared 2 bases from V and 4 bases from J, leaving 17 bases between. The CDR3 spans 16 residues. Germline CDR1 reads LNHDA; CDR2 reads SQIVND (reference sequence). The CDR3 nucleotides are TGTGCCAGTAGTATACCCCGGTCCGGGTCAGTCTATGGCTACACCTTC. Its protein product is CASSIPRSGSVYGYTF.